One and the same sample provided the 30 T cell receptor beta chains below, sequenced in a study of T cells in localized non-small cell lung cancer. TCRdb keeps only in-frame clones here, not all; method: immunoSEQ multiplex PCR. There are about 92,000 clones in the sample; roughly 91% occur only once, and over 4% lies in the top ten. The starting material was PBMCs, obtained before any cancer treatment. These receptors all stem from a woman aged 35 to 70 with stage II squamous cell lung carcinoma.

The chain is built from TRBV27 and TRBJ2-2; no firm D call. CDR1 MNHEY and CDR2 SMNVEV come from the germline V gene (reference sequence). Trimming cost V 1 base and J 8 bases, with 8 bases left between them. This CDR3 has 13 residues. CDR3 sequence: CASSLLIRGELFF. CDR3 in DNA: TGTGCCAGCAGTTTATTGATCAGAGGGGAGCTGTTTTTT.

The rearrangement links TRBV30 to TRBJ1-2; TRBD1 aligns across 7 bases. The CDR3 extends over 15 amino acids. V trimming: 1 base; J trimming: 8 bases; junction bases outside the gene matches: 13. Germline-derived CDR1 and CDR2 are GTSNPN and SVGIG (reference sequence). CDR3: CAWSGDRRQGGGYTF. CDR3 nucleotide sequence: TGTGCCTGGAGTGGAGACCGGCGACAGGGAGGCGGCTACACCTTC.

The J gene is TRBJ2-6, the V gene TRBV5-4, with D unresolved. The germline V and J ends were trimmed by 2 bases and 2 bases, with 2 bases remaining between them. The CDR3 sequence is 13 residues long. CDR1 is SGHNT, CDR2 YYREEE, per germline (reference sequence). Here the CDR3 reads CASSLAGANVLTF. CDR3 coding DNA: TGTGCCAGCAGCTTAGCTGGGGCCAACGTCCTGACTTTC. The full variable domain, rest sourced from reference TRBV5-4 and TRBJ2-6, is ETGVTQSPTHLIKTRGQQVTLRCSSQSGHNTVSWYQQALGQGPQFIFQYYREEENGRGNFPPRFSGLQFPNYSSELNVNALELDDSALYLCASSLAGANVLTFGAGSRLTVL.

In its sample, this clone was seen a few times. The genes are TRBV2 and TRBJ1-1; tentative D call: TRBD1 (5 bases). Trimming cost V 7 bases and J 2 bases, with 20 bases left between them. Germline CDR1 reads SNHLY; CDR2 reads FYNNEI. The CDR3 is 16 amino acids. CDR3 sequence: CASNFGGLGVNTEAFF. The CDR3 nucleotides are TGTGCCAGCAATTTCGGGGGACTCGGGGTAAACACTGAAGCTTTCTTT.

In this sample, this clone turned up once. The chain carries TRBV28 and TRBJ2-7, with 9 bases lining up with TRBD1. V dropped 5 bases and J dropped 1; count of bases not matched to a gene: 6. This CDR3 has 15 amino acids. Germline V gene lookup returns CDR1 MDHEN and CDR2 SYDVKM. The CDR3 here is CASSLRDRVSYEQYF. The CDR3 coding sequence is TGTGCCAGCAGTCTCCGGGACAGGGTTTCCTACGAGCAGTACTTC.

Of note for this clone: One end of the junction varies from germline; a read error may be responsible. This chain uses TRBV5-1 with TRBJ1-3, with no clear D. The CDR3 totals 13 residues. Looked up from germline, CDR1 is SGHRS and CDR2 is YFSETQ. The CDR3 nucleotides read TGCGCCAGCAGCTTGTACCCTGGAAACATCATATATTTT. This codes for CASSLYPGNIIYF.

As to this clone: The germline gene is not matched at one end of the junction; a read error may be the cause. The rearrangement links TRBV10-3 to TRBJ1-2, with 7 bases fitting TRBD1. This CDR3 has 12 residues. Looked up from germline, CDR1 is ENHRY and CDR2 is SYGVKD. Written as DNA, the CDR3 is TGTGCCATCAGTGAGTCCCCAGACAGGGAACTATTC. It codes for CAISESPDRELF.

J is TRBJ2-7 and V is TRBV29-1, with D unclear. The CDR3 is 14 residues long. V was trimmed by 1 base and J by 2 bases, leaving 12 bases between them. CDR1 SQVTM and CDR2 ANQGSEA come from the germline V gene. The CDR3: CSVEVPGSTYEQYF. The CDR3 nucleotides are TGCAGCGTTGAAGTCCCAGGTTCGACCTACGAGCAGTACTTC.

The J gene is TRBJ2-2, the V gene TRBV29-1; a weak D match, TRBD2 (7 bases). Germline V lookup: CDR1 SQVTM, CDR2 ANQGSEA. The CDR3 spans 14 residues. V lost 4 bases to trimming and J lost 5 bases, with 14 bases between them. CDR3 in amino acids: CSVGKGGGTGELFF. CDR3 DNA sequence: TGCAGCGTTGGAAAGGGAGGGGGGACCGGGGAGCTGTTTTTT.

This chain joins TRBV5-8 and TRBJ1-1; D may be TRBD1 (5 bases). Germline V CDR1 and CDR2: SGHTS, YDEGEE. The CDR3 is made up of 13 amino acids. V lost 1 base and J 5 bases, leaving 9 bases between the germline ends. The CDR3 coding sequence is TGTGCCAGCAGCTTGAGACAGTCGACTGAAGCTTTCTTT. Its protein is CASSLRQSTEAFF.

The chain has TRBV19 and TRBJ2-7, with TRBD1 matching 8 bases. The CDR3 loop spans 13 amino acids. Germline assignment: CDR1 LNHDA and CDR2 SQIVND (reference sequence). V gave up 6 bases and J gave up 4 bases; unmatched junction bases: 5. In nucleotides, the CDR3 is TGTGCCAGTAGCCGACAGGGGAGATACGAGCAGTACTTC. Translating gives CASSRQGRYEQYF. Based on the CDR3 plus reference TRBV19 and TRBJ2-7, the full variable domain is DGGITQSPKYLFRKEGQNVTLSCEQNLNHDAMYWYRQDPGQGLRLIYYSQIVNDFQKGDIAEGYSVSREKKESFPLTVTSAQKNPTAFYLCASSRQGRYEQYFGPGTRLTVT.

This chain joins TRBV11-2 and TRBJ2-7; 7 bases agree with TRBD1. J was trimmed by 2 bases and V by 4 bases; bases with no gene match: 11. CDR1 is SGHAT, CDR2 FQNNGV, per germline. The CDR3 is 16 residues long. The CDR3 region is CASSSASRTGPYEQYF. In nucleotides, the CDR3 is TGTGCCAGCAGCTCCGCCTCTCGGACAGGACCCTACGAGCAGTACTTC.

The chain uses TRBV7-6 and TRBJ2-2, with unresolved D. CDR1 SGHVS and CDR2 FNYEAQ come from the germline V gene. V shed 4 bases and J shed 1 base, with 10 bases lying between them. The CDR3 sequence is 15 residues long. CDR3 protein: CASSYGSLNTGELFF. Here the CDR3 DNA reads TGTGCCAGCAGCTATGGCAGCTTGAACACCGGGGAGCTGTTTTTT.

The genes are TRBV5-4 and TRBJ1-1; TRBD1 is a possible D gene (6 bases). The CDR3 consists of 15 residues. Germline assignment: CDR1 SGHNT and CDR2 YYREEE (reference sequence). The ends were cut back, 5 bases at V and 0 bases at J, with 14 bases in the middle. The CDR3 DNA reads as TGTGCCAGCAGTTCCATAGGGGGGATGAACACTGAAGCTTTCTTT. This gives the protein CASSSIGGMNTEAFF.

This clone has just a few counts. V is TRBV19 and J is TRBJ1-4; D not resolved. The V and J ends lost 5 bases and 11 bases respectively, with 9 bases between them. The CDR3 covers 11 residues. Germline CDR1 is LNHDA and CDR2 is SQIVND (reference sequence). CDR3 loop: CASSPEEKLFF. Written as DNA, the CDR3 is TGTGCCAGTAGTCCCGAGGAGAAACTGTTTTTT.

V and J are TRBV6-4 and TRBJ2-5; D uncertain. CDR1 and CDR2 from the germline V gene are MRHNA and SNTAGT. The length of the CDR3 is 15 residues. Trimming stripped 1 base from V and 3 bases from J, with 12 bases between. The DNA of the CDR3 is TGTGCCAGCAGTGACTTGTTTGACCCAGAAGAGACCCAGTACTTC. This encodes CASSDLFDPEETQYF.

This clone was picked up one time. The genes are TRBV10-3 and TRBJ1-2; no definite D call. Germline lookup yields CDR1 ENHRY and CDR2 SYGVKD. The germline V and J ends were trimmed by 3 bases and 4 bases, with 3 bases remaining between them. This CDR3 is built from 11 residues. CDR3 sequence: CAISEVYGYTF. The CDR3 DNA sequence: TGTGCCATCAGTGAAGTCTATGGCTACACCTTC.

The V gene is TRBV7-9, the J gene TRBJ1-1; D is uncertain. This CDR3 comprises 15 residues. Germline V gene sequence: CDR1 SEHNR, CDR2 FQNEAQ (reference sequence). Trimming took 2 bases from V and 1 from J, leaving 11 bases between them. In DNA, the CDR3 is TGTGCCAGCAGCTTAATCGCGGCCGCGAACACTGAAGCTTTCTTT. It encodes CASSLIAAANTEAFF. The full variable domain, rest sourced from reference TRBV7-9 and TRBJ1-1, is DTGVSQNPRHKITKRGQNVTFRCDPISEHNRLYWYRQTLGQGPEFLTYFQNEAQLEKSRLLSDRFSAERPKGSFSTLEIQRTEQGDSAMYLCASSLIAAANTEAFFGQGTRLTVV.

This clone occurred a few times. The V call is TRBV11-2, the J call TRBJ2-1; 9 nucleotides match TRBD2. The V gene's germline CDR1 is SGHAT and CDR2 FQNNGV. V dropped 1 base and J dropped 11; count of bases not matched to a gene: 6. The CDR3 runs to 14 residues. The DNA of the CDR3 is TGTGCCAGCAGCTTAGTTAAAACTAGCGGGCAGCAGTTCTTC. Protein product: CASSLVKTSGQQFF. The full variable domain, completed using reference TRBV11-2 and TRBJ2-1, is EAGVAQSPRYKIIEKRQSVAFWCNPISGHATLYWYQQILGQGPKLLIQFQNNGVVDDSQLPKDRFSAERLKGVDSTLKIQPAKLEDSAVYLCASSLVKTSGQQFFGPGTRLTVL.

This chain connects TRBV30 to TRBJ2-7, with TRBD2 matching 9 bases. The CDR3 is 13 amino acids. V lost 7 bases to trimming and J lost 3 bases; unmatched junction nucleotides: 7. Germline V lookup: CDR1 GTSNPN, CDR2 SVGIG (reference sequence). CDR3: CAYSTSGNYEQYF. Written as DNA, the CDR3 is TGTGCCTATTCGACTAGCGGTAACTACGAGCAGTACTTC. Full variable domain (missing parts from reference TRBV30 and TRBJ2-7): SQTIHQWPATLVQPVGSPLSLECTVEGTSNPNLYWYRQAAGRGLQLLFYSVGIGQISSEVPQNLSASRPQDRQFILSSKKLLLSDSGFYLCAYSTSGNYEQYFGPGTRLTVT.

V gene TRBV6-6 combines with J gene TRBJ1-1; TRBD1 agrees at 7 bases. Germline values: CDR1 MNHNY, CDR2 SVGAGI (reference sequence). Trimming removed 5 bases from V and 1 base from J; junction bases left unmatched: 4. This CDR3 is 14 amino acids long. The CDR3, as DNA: TGTGCCAGCAGTGGGGGACAGCCGAACACTGAAGCTTTCTTT. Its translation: CASSGGQPNTEAFF.

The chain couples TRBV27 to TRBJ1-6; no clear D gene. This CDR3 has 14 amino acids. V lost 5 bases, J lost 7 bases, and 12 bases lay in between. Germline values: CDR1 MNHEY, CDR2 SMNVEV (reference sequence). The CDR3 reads CASSRAENNSPLHF. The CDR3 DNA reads TGTGCCAGCAGTCGGGCGGAGAACAATTCACCCCTCCACTTT.

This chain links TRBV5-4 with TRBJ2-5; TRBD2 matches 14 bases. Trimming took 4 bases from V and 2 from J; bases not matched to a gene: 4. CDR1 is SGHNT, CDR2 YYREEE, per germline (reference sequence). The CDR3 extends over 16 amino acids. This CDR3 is CASSRWTSGGQETQYF. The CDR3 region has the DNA TGTGCCAGCAGCCGCTGGACTAGCGGGGGGCAAGAGACCCAGTACTTC.

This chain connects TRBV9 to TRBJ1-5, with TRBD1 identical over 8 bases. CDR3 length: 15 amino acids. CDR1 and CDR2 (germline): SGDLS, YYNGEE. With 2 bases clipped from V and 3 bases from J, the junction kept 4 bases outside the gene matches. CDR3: CASSVGQGYNQPQHF. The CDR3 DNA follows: TGTGCCAGCAGCGTTGGACAGGGCTACAATCAGCCCCAGCATTTT.

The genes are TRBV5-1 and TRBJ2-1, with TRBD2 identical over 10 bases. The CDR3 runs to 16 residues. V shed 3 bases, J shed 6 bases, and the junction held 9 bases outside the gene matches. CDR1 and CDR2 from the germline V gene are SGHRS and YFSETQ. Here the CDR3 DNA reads TGCGCCAGCAGCTCCCTAGCGGGAGCCGGGCGCAATGAGCAGTTCTTC. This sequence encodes CASSSLAGAGRNEQFF.

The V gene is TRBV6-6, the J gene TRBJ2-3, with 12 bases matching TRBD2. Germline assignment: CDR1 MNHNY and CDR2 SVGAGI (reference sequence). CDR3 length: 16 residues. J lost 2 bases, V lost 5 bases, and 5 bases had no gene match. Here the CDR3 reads CASSPGLAGPTDTQYF. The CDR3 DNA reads TGTGCCAGCAGTCCCGGACTAGCGGGACCCACAGATACGCAGTATTTT.

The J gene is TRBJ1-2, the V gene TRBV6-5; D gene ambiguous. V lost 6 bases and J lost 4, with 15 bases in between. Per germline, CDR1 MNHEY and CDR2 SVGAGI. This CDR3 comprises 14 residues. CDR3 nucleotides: TGTGCCAGCAGAACCGCCGGACTCGGCTATGGCTACACCTTC. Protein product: CASRTAGLGYGYTF.

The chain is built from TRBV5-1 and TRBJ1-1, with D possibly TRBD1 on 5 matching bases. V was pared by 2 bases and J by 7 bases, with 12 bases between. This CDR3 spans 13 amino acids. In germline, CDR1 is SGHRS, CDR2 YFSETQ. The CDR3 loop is CASSFEGLFEAFF. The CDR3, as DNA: TGCGCCAGCAGCTTTGAGGGGCTCTTTGAAGCTTTCTTT.

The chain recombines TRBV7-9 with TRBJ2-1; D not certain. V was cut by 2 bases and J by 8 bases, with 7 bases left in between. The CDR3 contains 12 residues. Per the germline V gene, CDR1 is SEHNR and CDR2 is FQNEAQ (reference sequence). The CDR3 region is CASSLWADEQFF. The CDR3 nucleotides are TGTGCCAGCAGCTTATGGGCGGATGAGCAGTTCTTC. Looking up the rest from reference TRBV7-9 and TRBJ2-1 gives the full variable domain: DTGVSQNPRHKITKRGQNVTFRCDPISEHNRLYWYRQTLGQGPEFLTYFQNEAQLEKSRLLSDRFSAERPKGSFSTLEIQRTEQGDSAMYLCASSLWADEQFFGPGTRLTVL.

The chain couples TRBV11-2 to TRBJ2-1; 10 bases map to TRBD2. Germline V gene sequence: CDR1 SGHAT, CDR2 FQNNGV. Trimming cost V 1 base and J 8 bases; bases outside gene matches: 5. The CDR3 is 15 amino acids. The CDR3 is CASSLVSGRAHEQFF. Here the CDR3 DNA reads TGTGCCAGCAGCTTAGTAAGCGGGAGGGCCCATGAGCAGTTCTTC.